The clone carrying this T cell receptor beta chain appeared many times. Each CDR3 protein gets one entry after TCRdb re-called the 5' RACE reads with MiXCR. The data contain around 78,000 distinct CDR3 sequences, around an eighth of them singletons. J was trimmed by 2 bases and V by 4 bases; bases with no gene match: 10. CDR3 length: 16 residues. From germline, CDR1 is DFQATT and CDR2 SNEGSKA (reference sequence). These data originate in a study of early T cells in non-severe SARS-CoV-2 infection. The TCR was taken from an adult who was a healthcare worker with PCR-confirmed SARS-CoV-2 infection or an uninfected control (not recorded which). The sequenced sample was whole blood. The J gene is TRBJ2-3, the V gene TRBV20-1, with 9 bases that match TRBD1. CDR3 in DNA: TGCAGTGCTACCCAGAAGGGACAGGGAAACACAGATACGCAGTATTTT. Its protein product is CSATQKGQGNTDTQYF.